This T cell receptor beta chain was sequenced during a study of cytomegalovirus exposure and HLA in healthy donors. Use of 60 Vbeta and 13 Jbeta primers characterized the PCR. Measured with immunoSEQ multiplex PCR; TCRdb has only the in-frame clones, and not every one. The sample has around 180,000 clones, 65% to 85% seen once. The sequenced sample consisted of PBMCs. This receptor was identified in a man younger than 35 in good health and CMV-seronegative.

The CDR3 bases are TGTGCCAGCAGCTTATTCGGACTAGCGGGAGTTTTGAGGGGAAAGGATGAGCAGTTCTTC. It translates to CASSLFGLAGVLRGKDEQFF. The V gene is TRBV7-3, the J gene TRBJ2-1; 13 nucleotides align to TRBD2. The junction had 18 bases not matched to a gene; V was cut back by 2 bases and J by 8 bases. Per germline, CDR1 SGHTA and CDR2 FQGTGA. The CDR3 extends over 20 amino acids.